This T cell receptor beta chain was captured by sequencing in a study of blood T cell repertoires in COVID-19. About the research overall: Samples representing acute and convalescent COVID-19 were sourced from the United States, Italy and Spain. T cells, B-cell-depleted T cells, or PBMCs supplied cDNA or gDNA.

The CDR3 totals 14 residues. Per the germline V gene, CDR1 is SGHTA and CDR2 is FQGNSA. V trimming: 2 bases; J trimming: 2 bases; junction bases outside the gene matches: 0. Libraries were prepared by immunoSEQ multiplex PCR; TCRdb keeps only in-frame clonotypes and omits some of them. Among hundreds of thousands of clones, around 90% were seen once, and the ten largest hold 0.7% to 0.85%. The gene calls are TRBV7-2 and TRBJ2-7; 10 nucleotides align to TRBD2. The sequencing sample was made of peripheral blood. This receptor was obtained from a man between 18 and 29 years old with COVID-19, enrolled during active disease. The CDR3 DNA sequence: TGTGCCAGCAGCTTACTAGCGGGGGCCTACGAGCAGTACTTC. This encodes CASSLLAGAYEQYF.